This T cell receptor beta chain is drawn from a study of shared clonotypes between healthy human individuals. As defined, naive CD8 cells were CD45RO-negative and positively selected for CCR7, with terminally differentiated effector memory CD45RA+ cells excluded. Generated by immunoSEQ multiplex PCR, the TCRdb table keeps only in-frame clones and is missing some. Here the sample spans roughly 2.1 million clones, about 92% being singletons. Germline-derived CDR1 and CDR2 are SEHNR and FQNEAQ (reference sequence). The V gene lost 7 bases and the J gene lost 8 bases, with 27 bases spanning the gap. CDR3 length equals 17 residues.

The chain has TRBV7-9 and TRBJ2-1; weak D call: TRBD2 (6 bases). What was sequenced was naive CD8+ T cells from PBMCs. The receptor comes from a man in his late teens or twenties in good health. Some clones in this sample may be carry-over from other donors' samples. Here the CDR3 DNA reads TGTGCCAGCACCGCTCCCGGTAGTAGCGGCCCTTTGGATGAGCAGTTCTTC. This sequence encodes CASTAPGSSGPLDEQFF.